A single sample is the source of the 29 T cell receptor beta chains below, sequenced in a study of blood T cells in healthy people across ages. A second roughly 7 to 11 cycle PCR used barcoded and J-beta primers. TCRdb independently ran MiXCR on the 5' RACE reads; one entry per CDR3 protein. The table records over 1,500,000 distinct CDR3 sequences, around 42% of them present only once. Sequenced: blood. The receptor set was obtained from a human donor in good health.

Comment on this clonotype: It is likely a read error, because the conserved phenylalanine at the end of the CDR3 is missing. The chain carries TRBV27 and TRBJ1-4; TRBD1 aligns across 9 bases. The J segment lost 3 bases and the V segment lost 6 bases, leaving 5 bases of the junction unmatched. Germline-derived CDR1 and CDR2 are MNHEY and SMNVEV (reference sequence). The CDR3 loop spans 15 amino acids. CDR3 amino acids: CASRTQGAANEKLFL. As DNA, the CDR3 is TGTGCCAGCAGAACACAGGGGGCGGCTAATGAAAAACTGTTTTTG.

V usage is TRBV6-5 and J usage is TRBJ1-1, with D hard to call. Trimming took 0 bases from V and 8 from J, leaving 13 bases between them. In germline, CDR1 is MNHEY, CDR2 SVGAGI. The length of the CDR3 is 14 residues. CDR3: CASSYSAGRVEAFF. In DNA form, the CDR3 reads TGTGCCAGCAGTTACTCGGCAGGTCGGGTAGAAGCTTTCTTT.

The chain has TRBV12-3 or TRBV12-4 and TRBJ2-2; 7 nucleotides match TRBD1. The CDR3 is 16 amino acids. The V segment lost 3 bases and the J segment 1 base; nucleotides outside the gene matches: 5. In DNA, the CDR3 is TGTGCCAGCAGTTTTACGGGACAGCTGAACACCGGGGAGCTGTTTTTT. It is translated as CASSFTGQLNTGELFF.

The chain joins TRBV20-1 to TRBJ1-2; D uncertain. The CDR3 has 11 residues. V lost 0 bases, J lost 8 bases, and 7 bases lay in between. Germline CDR1 DFQATT, CDR2 SNEGSKA (reference sequence). CDR3 amino acids: CSARDPGGYTF. CDR3 coding DNA: TGCAGTGCTAGAGACCCGGGGGGCTACACCTTC.

The rearrangement joins TRBV9 to TRBJ1-1, with a possible D match to TRBD1 (6 bases). From germline, CDR1 is SGDLS and CDR2 YYNGEE. The length of the CDR3 is 14 residues. V was pared by 6 bases and J by 8 bases, with 20 bases between. Here the CDR3 reads CASNPTGLATEAFF. The CDR3 nucleotides read TGTGCCAGCAATCCTACAGGGTTGGCCACCGAAGCTTTCTTT.

J is TRBJ2-5 and V is TRBV12-3 or TRBV12-4; 9 bases match TRBD1. J gave up 1 base and V 4 bases, and 16 bases lay outside the gene matches. CDR3 size: 19 residues. The CDR3: CASSSDRGPTQNLQETQYF. Here the CDR3 DNA reads TGTGCCAGCAGTTCGGACAGGGGCCCCACTCAAAACCTCCAAGAGACCCAGTACTTC.

This chain links TRBV20-1 with TRBJ2-3; D is possibly TRBD1 or TRBD2 (5 bases each). The CDR3 extends over 15 amino acids. V was shortened by 1 base and J by 6 bases, with 17 bases between the two germline ends. Germline V gene sequence: CDR1 DFQATT, CDR2 SNEGSKA (reference sequence). CDR3 loop: CSARGGDPFSDTQYF. The DNA of the CDR3 is TGCAGTGCTAGAGGAGGGGACCCATTTTCGGATACGCAGTATTTT.

This clonotype was seen ten or more times. V gene TRBV6-5 combines with J gene TRBJ2-3, with 8 bases fitting TRBD2. This CDR3 has 15 residues. The germline gives CDR1 MNHEY, CDR2 SVGAGI. The ends lost 5 bases at V and 0 bases at J; junction bases unmatched: 4. In DNA, the CDR3 is TGTGCCAGCAGTCCACTAGCGGATAGCACAGATACGCAGTATTTT. This codes for CASSPLADSTDTQYF.

This chain uses TRBV5-1 with TRBJ1-4; D remains unclear. Germline CDR1 SGHRS, CDR2 YFSETQ. Trimming left V 5 bases short and J 2 bases short, with 13 bases between. The CDR3 is made up of 15 amino acids. CDR3: CASSWTGITNEKLFF. In DNA form, the CDR3 reads TGCGCCAGCAGTTGGACCGGCATCACTAATGAAAAACTGTTTTTT. Filled out from reference TRBV5-1 and TRBJ1-4, the complete variable domain reads KAGVTQTPRYLIKTRGQQVTLSCSPISGHRSVSWYQQTPGQGLQFLFEYFSETQRNKGNFPGRFSGRQFSNSRSEMNVSTLELGDSALYLCASSWTGITNEKLFFGSGTQLSVL.

This chain uses TRBV6-2 or TRBV6-3 with TRBJ2-1, with 8 bases fitting TRBD1. V shed 7 bases, J shed 10 bases, and the junction held 6 bases outside the gene matches. This CDR3 has 12 amino acids. CDR1 is MNHEY, CDR2 SVGEGT, per germline. The CDR3 DNA reads as TGTGCCAGCACCTCAGGGGGCTGGGAGCAGTTCTTC. It codes for CASTSGGWEQFF.

The chain uses TRBV20-1 and TRBJ2-7; D is uncertain. V lost 3 bases to trimming and J lost 0 bases, with 9 bases between them. Germline V gene lookup returns CDR1 DFQATT and CDR2 SNEGSKA (reference sequence). The CDR3 length is 13 residues. CDR3: CSASSRSSYEQYF. The CDR3 region has the DNA TGCAGTGCTAGTAGTCGGAGCTCCTACGAGCAGTACTTC.

V and J are TRBV12-3 or TRBV12-4 and TRBJ1-2, with D unclear. CDR3 size: 13 residues. The V gene lost 1 base and the J gene lost 4 bases, with 7 bases spanning the gap. The CDR3 reads CASSLGKFYGYTF. In nucleotides, the CDR3 is TGTGCCAGCAGTTTAGGCAAATTCTATGGCTACACCTTC.

This rearrangement joins TRBV5-1 to TRBJ2-2; D not resolved. This CDR3 spans 15 amino acids. Germline V gene lookup returns CDR1 SGHRS and CDR2 YFSETQ. Trimming removed 3 bases from V and 5 bases from J, with 14 bases in between. The CDR3 DNA reads TGCGCCAGCAGCTCGTACCCGCTCGGGACCGGGGAGCTGTTTTTT. Protein product: CASSSYPLGTGELFF.

The chain employs TRBV5-1 and TRBJ2-1, with 14 bases that match TRBD2. Germline V CDR1 and CDR2: SGHRS, YFSETQ. There are 17 residues in the CDR3. V gave up 4 bases and J gave up 5 bases; unmatched junction bases: 8. The CDR3 coding sequence is TGCGCCAGCAGCCCGACTAGCGGGGGGGCATCAAACAATGAGCAGTTCTTC. It is translated as CASSPTSGGASNNEQFF.

In this sample, this clonotype turned up a few times. The genes are TRBV29-1 and TRBJ1-2; D not resolved. The germline gives CDR1 SQVTM, CDR2 ANQGSEA. V was pared by 4 bases and J by 8 bases, with 14 bases between. This CDR3 spans 12 amino acids. The CDR3 here is CSVVLGSGGYTF. The CDR3 bases are TGCAGCGTTGTTTTGGGCTCCGGGGGCTACACCTTC.

V gene TRBV7-2 combines with J gene TRBJ2-7, with D perhaps TRBD1 or TRBD2 (5 bases each). Germline lookup yields CDR1 SGHTA and CDR2 FQGNSA. The CDR3 consists of 13 residues. V lost 3 bases and J 5 bases, leaving 11 bases between the germline ends. CDR3 residues: CASSFAWGNEQYF. CDR3 nucleotide sequence: TGTGCCAGCAGCTTCGCGTGGGGGAACGAGCAGTACTTC.

This chain connects TRBV20-1 to TRBJ2-5, with D unclear. This CDR3 is 15 amino acids long. Germline V gene lookup returns CDR1 DFQATT and CDR2 SNEGSKA (reference sequence). The V and J ends lost 3 bases and 2 bases respectively, with 16 bases between them. CDR3 bases: TGCAGTGCTAGGGGTGCTTTCGAACCTCAAGAGACCCAGTACTTC. It yields the protein CSARGAFEPQETQYF.

This rearrangement joins TRBV7-9 to TRBJ2-1; 10 nucleotides line up with TRBD2. The CDR3 is 16 amino acids. Unmatched junction bases numbered 11, after V lost 5 bases and J lost 7 bases. CDR1 SEHNR and CDR2 FQNEAQ come from the germline V gene (reference sequence). The CDR3 bases are TGTGCCAGCAGCCCACACAGCGGGGGGGCTAAGAATGAGCAGTTCTTC. This sequence encodes CASSPHSGGAKNEQFF.

A few counts support this clonotype. An end of the junction differs from the germline gene, which may be a read error. Written as DNA, the CDR3 is TGTGCCATCACGGGCTCCCGAACGACTGGGGCCAACGTCCCGACTTTC. It encodes CAITGSRTTGANVPTF. The J gene is TRBJ2-6, the V gene TRBV10-3; tentatively, D is TRBD1 (5 bases). The CDR3 spans 16 residues. Germline V gene data show CDR1 as ENHRY and CDR2 as SYGVKD.

The rearrangement joins TRBV2 to TRBJ1-5; 9 bases line up with TRBD1. Trimming at V came to 10 bases and at J to 2 bases, leaving 9 bases not matched to a gene. The CDR3 length is 15 residues. Germline lookup yields CDR1 SNHLY and CDR2 FYNNEI. The CDR3 is CATQGARAGNQPQHF. DNA of the CDR3: TGTGCCACACAGGGGGCGCGAGCTGGCAATCAGCCCCAGCATTTT.

This clonotype has at least ten counts. V gene TRBV7-2 combines with J gene TRBJ2-1, with TRBD2 matching 9 bases. V lost 3 bases and J lost 4; bases outside the gene matches: 4. CDR3 length equals 15 residues. Germline assignment: CDR1 SGHTA and CDR2 FQGNSA. The CDR3 spells CASSLSSGGYNEQFF. The CDR3 nucleotides read TGTGCCAGCAGCTTGAGTAGCGGGGGATACAATGAGCAGTTCTTC.

The chain is built from TRBV18 and TRBJ2-1; 7 nucleotides match TRBD1. V lost 1 base, J lost 9 bases, and 6 bases stayed unmatched. The germline V gene has CDR1 KGHSH and CDR2 LQKENI. The CDR3 has 14 residues. DNA for the CDR3: TGTGCCAGCTCACCACTTACAGGGGTTGTTGAGCAGTTCTTC. As protein: CASSPLTGVVEQFF.

This clonotype turned up a few times. The chain carries TRBV24-1 and TRBJ2-4; D gene ambiguous. The DNA matches TRBJ2-7 better at its end, which makes the J call doubtful. The CDR3 length is 11 residues. Germline-derived CDR1 and CDR2 are KGHDR and SFDVKD. The DNA for the CDR3 is TGTGCCACCAGTCAAACAGACGAGCAGTACTTC. It translates to CATSQTDEQYF.

This clonotype was seen more than once but under ten times. V and J are TRBV20-1 and TRBJ2-1, with 10 positions matching TRBD1. The CDR3 sequence is 15 residues long. Germline loops: CDR1 DFQATT, CDR2 SNEGSKA (reference sequence). Trimming at V came to 0 bases and at J to 7 bases, leaving 6 bases not matched to a gene. The CDR3 spells CSARERQGAKNEQFF. CDR3 in DNA: TGCAGTGCTAGAGAGAGACAGGGGGCTAAGAATGAGCAGTTCTTC.

The genes are TRBV11-2 and TRBJ2-7; tentative D call: TRBD1 (6 bases). V was trimmed by 6 bases and J by 2 bases, leaving 14 bases between them. The V gene's germline CDR1 is SGHAT and CDR2 FQNNGV. The CDR3 runs to 14 residues. In nucleotides, the CDR3 is TGTGCCAGCAGGGGTACAGGGTCGACCTACGAGCAGTACTTC. This sequence encodes CASRGTGSTYEQYF.

The chain is built from TRBV6-5 and TRBJ2-1; D remains ambiguous. This CDR3 is 17 amino acids long. V was shortened by 0 bases and J by 2 bases, with 14 bases between the two germline ends. Per the germline V gene, CDR1 is MNHEY and CDR2 is SVGAGI. The DNA for the CDR3 is TGTGCCAGCAGTTACTCTCTTTTGAGGCCTCCCTACAATGAGCAGTTCTTC. Residues: CASSYSLLRPPYNEQFF.

The gene calls are TRBV9 and TRBJ2-3, with 9 bases lining up with TRBD2. The CDR3 is 14 amino acids. The germline V gene has CDR1 SGDLS and CDR2 YYNGEE. The J segment lost 9 bases and the V segment lost 0 bases, leaving 5 bases of the junction unmatched. The CDR3 DNA follows: TGTGCCAGCAGCGTAGAGGGCGGGGGGGACACGCAGTATTTT. This translates into CASSVEGGGDTQYF. Combining the CDR3 with reference TRBV9 and TRBJ2-3 gives the whole variable domain DSGVTQTPKHLITATGQRVTLRCSPRSGDLSVYWYQQSLDQGLQFLIQYYNGEERAKGNILERFSAQQFPDLHSELNLSSLELGDSALYFCASSVEGGGDTQYFGPGTRLTVL.

Concerning this clonotype itself: This may be a read error: a much more frequent sequence differs by one nucleotide. This chain links TRBV5-5 with TRBJ2-1; 7 bases map to TRBD2. With V trimmed by 3 bases and J by 2 bases, 5 bases remained unmatched. CDR3 size: 15 residues. From germline, CDR1 is SGHKS and CDR2 YYEKEE (reference sequence). The CDR3 bases are TGTGCCAGCAGCTCGGGAGCGGGACCCTACAATGAGCAGTTCTTC. This translates into CASSSGAGPYNEQFF.

This clonotype has more than one count but fewer than ten. The chain couples TRBV24-1 to TRBJ1-1, with a possible D match to TRBD1 (5 bases). Germline lookup yields CDR1 KGHDR and CDR2 SFDVKD. The CDR3 has 14 residues. Between the trimmed V and J ends, which lost 3 bases and 8 bases, there was a span of 15 bases. CDR3 in amino acids: CATSDGGVQNEAFF. Written as DNA, the CDR3 is TGTGCCACCAGTGATGGGGGGGTACAGAACGAAGCTTTCTTT.